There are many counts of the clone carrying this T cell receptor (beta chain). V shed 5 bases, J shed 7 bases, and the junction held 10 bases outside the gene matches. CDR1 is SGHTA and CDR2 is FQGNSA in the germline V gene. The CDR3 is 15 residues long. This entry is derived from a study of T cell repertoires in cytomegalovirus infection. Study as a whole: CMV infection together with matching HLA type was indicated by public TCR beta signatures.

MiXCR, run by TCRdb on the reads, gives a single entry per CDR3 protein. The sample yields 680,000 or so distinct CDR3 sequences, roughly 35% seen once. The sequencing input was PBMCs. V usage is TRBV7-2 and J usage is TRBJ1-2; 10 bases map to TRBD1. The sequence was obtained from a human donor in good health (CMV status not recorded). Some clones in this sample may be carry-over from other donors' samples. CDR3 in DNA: TGTGCCAGCAGCCCCACAGGGACAGGGGTGCGTGGCTACACCTTC. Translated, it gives CASSPTGTGVRGYTF.